The entry below gives a single T cell receptor (beta chain) sequence along with its context. Profiling relied on immunoSEQ multiplex PCR, and the TCRdb table lists in-frame clones only, not all of them. The sample includes about 180,000 clones, 88% of them seen just once. This specimen belongs to a study of T cell responses to AZD1222 COVID-19 vaccine. Study details: Pooling covered second doses at about 4 or about 12 weeks.

The sample consisted of peripheral blood, taken on day 0 of AZD1222 vaccination. This clonotype originated in an adult in good health.

The CDR3 here is CASSVEAGGDYGYTF. CDR3 in DNA: TGTGCCAGCAGCGTAGAGGCAGGGGGCGACTATGGCTACACCTTC. The chain couples TRBV9 to TRBJ1-2; 8 bases map to TRBD1. V lost 0 bases to trimming and J lost 3 bases; unmatched junction nucleotides: 4. The CDR3 is made up of 15 amino acids. Germline V lookup: CDR1 SGDLS, CDR2 YYNGEE.